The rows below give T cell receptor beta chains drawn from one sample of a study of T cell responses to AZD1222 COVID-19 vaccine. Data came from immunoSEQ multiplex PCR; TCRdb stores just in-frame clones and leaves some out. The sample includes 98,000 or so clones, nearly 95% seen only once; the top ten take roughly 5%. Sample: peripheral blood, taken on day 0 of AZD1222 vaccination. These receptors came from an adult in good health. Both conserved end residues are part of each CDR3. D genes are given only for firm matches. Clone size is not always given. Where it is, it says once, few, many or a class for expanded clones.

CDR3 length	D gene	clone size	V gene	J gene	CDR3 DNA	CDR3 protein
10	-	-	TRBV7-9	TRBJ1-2	TGTGCCAGCAGCCGAGATGGCTACACCTTC	CASSRDGYTF
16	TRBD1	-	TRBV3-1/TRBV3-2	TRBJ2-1	TGTGCCAGCAGCCAAGAGGGACAGGGGAGTAGCAATGAGCAGTTCTTC	CASSQEGQGSSNEQFF
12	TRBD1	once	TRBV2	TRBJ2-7	TGTGCCACCCGACAGGGCTCCTACGAGCAGTACTTC	CATRQGSYEQYF
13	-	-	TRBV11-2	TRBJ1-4	TGTGCCAGCAGCTTGGGCGTGGATGAAAAACTGTTTTTT	CASSLGVDEKLFF
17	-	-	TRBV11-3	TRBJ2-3	TGTGCCAGCAGCTTAGATACGGCAGCCGCTAGCACAGATACGCAGTATTTT	CASSLDTAAASTDTQYF
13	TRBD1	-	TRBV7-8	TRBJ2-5	TGTGCCAGCAGCCCTGACAGGGTTGAGACCCAGTACTTC	CASSPDRVETQYF
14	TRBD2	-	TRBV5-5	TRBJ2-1	TGTGCCAGCAGCACTGGGACTACTGACAATGAGCAGTTCTTC	CASSTGTTDNEQFF
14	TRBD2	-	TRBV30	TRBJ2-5	TGTGCCTGGAATATAGCGGGAGGAAAAGAGACCCAGTACTTC	CAWNIAGGKETQYF
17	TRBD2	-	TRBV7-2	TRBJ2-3	TGTGCCAGCAGCTTTACTAGCGGGACCCAGGGCACAGATACGCAGTATTTT	CASSFTSGTQGTDTQYF
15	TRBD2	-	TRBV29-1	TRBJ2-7	TGCAGCGTTGAAGTCGGACTAGCGGGAGGGTACGAGCAGTACTTC	CSVEVGLAGGYEQYF
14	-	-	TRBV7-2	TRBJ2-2	TGTGCCAGCAGCTTAGTCCCCAACACCGGGGAGCTGTTTTTT	CASSLVPNTGELFF
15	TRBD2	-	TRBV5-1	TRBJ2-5	TGCGCCAGCAGCCAGACTAGCGGGGGTCAAGAGACCCAGTACTTC	CASSQTSGGQETQYF
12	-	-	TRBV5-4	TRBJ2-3	TGTGCCAGCAGGGAAGATGGAGATACGCAGTATTTT	CASREDGDTQYF
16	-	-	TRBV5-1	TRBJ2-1	TGCGCCAGCAGCGGGGGGGCCGGGGGCGCCTACAATGAGCAGTTCTTC	CASSGGAGGAYNEQFF
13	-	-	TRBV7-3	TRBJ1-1	TGTGCCAGCAGCTTAACGGGGAACACTGAAGCTTTCTTT	CASSLTGNTEAFF
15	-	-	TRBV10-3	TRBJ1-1	TGTGCCATCAGGGCGACGGTCGTGGGTTCCACTGAAGCTTTCTTT	CAIRATVVGSTEAFF
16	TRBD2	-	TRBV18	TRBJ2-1	TGTGCCAGCTCACCATGGACTAGCGGGACGTCAGATGAGCAGTTCTTC	CASSPWTSGTSDEQFF
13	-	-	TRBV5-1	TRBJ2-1	TGCGCCAGCAGCTTGGCTTCGAGCAATGAGCAGTTCTTC	CASSLASSNEQFF
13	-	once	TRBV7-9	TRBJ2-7	TGTGCCAGCAGCTTTCCGGCCTCCTACGAGCAGTACTTC	CASSFPASYEQYF
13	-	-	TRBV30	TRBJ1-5	TGTGCCTGGAGTCCCCGGGTTCATCAGCCCCAGCATTTT	CAWSPRVHQPQHF
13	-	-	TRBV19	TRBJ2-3	TGTGCCAGTAGCAACTCGGGAACAGATACGCAGTATTTT	CASSNSGTDTQYF
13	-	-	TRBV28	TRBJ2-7	TGTGCCAGCAGGATAGGGGGTTTGTACGAGCAGTACTTC	CASRIGGLYEQYF
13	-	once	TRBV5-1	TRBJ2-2	TGCGCCAGCAGCCCGGAGTACACCGGGGAGCTGTTTTTT	CASSPEYTGELFF
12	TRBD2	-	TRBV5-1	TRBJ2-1	TGCGCCAGCGGCGGGAGGCGCAATGAGCAGTTCTTC	CASGGRRNEQFF
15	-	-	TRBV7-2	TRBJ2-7	TGTGCCAGCAGCTTAAACGAACCTCGACCCTACGAGCAGTACTTC	CASSLNEPRPYEQYF
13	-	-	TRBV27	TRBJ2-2	TGTGCCAGCAGTTTATCTATCGCCGGGGAGCTGTTTTTT	CASSLSIAGELFF
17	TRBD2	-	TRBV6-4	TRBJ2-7	TGTGCCAGCAGTGACCGACCCCAGAGGCGGGAGGGTTTTCAGCAGTACTTC	CASSDRPQRREGFQQYF
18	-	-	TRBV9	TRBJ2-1	TGTGCCAGCAGCGCGGATCCGGGACTGGGGGCCCATCACAATGAGCAGTTCTTC	CASSADPGLGAHHNEQFF
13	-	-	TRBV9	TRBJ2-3	TGTGCCAGCAGCTCTGGGACCCCAGATACGCAGTATTTT	CASSSGTPDTQYF
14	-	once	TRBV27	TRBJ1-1	TGTGCCAGCAGTTTGGGGCAGGTTAACACTGAAGCTTTCTTT	CASSLGQVNTEAFF
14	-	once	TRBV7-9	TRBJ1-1	TGTGCCAGCAGCTTAGGGGGAGGGAACACTGAAGCTTTCTTT	CASSLGGGNTEAFF
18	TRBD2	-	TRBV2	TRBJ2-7	TGTGCCAGCACCGAAGGTAGCGGCGGGAGCCCTATCTCCTACGAGCAGTACTTC	CASTEGSGGSPISYEQYF